These 18 T cell receptor beta chains were all obtained from the same sample, sequenced in a study of vaccination effects on CD4 cells after COVID-19. Culturing for around 10 days preceded CD4+ T cell isolation. The antigens for these receptors are not known. Here immunoSEQ multiplex PCR was the method, and the copy in TCRdb shows in-frame clones only, minus some. In the table there are roughly 64,000 clones, 70% to 85% of which are singletons. Here the sequenced sample was CD4+ T cells from PBMCs cultured without peptide, taken before COVID-19 vaccination. The source of these receptors is a human donor who had a prior SARS-CoV-2 infection.

The J gene is TRBJ1-2, the V gene TRBV6-5, with unresolved D. V was pared by 0 bases and J by 6 bases, with 5 bases between. The germline CDR1 and CDR2 sequences are MNHEY and SVGAGI. The CDR3 spans 12 residues. CDR3 nucleotide sequence: TGTGCCAGCAGTTACTCGGGCAATGGCTACACCTTC. Its translation is CASSYSGNGYTF.

The chain uses TRBV15 and TRBJ2-7; tentatively, D is TRBD1 or TRBD2 (6 bases each). The V gene's germline CDR1 is LNHNV and CDR2 YYDKDF (reference sequence). This CDR3 contains 15 residues. V shed 5 bases and J shed 3 bases, with 17 bases lying between them. CDR3 amino acids: CATSGGGSRFYEQYF. Here the CDR3 DNA reads TGTGCCACCAGCGGAGGGGGGTCCCGTTTCTACGAGCAGTACTTC.

The rearrangement uses TRBV11-2 and TRBJ1-4, with 7 nucleotides matching TRBD1. Germline loops: CDR1 SGHAT, CDR2 FQNNGV. CDR3 length: 18 amino acids. The junction had 17 bases not matched to a gene; V was cut back by 2 bases and J by 8 bases. CDR3 residues: CASSLYLPGQTSGEKLFF. CDR3 bases: TGTGCCAGCAGCTTATATCTCCCGGGACAGACTAGTGGGGAAAAACTGTTTTTT. Looking up the rest from reference TRBV11-2 and TRBJ1-4 gives the full variable domain: EAGVAQSPRYKIIEKRQSVAFWCNPISGHATLYWYQQILGQGPKLLIQFQNNGVVDDSQLPKDRFSAERLKGVDSTLKIQPAKLEDSAVYLCASSLYLPGQTSGEKLFFGSGTQLSVL.

The chain couples TRBV5-1 to TRBJ1-2, with D perhaps matching TRBD1 (5 bases). This CDR3 has 14 residues. With 3 bases removed from V and 7 bases from J, the gap between germline ends came to 16 bases. Germline V lookup: CDR1 SGHRS, CDR2 YFSETQ. Here the CDR3 DNA reads TGCGCCAGCAGCTCCGGGACCCCTTCCTCTGGCTACACCTTC. This codes for CASSSGTPSSGYTF.

This clone was seen a handful of times. The chain uses TRBV12-3 or TRBV12-4 and TRBJ1-2; D remains ambiguous. This CDR3 region has 12 residues. Trimming shortened V by 5 bases and J by 6 bases, and 10 bases separated the two germline ends. CDR3 sequence (DNA): TGTGCCAGCAGTACCACTGGCCATGGCTACACCTTC. This gives the protein CASSTTGHGYTF.

This clone was observed a handful of times. V usage is TRBV12-5 and J usage is TRBJ2-2; 9 positions match TRBD1. The germline CDR1 and CDR2 sequences are LGHNT and FRNRAP. This CDR3 is built from 14 residues. V lost 8 bases, J lost 8 bases, and 9 bases stayed unmatched. The CDR3 spells CASRHRGLPGELFF. In DNA form, the CDR3 reads TGTGCTAGTAGACACAGGGGGCTTCCGGGGGAGCTGTTTTTT.

The chain combines TRBV30 with TRBJ2-1; D is uncertain. The germline CDR1 and CDR2 sequences are GTSNPN and SVGIG (reference sequence). V was cut by 2 bases and J by 11 bases, with 10 bases left in between. This CDR3 spans 11 amino acids. CDR3 sequence: CAWSTAWKQFF. DNA for the CDR3: TGTGCCTGGAGTACAGCCTGGAAGCAGTTCTTC.

The chain links TRBV6-2 or TRBV6-3 to TRBJ2-2; no definite D call. In germline, CDR1 is MNHEY, CDR2 SVGEGT. The V and J ends lost 5 bases and 9 bases respectively, with 7 bases between them. This CDR3 region has 11 residues. The DNA of the CDR3 is TGTGCCAGCAGTGACCCAAGGGAGCTGTTTTTT. Translation gives CASSDPRELFF.

This clone was detected only a few times. V usage is TRBV30 and J usage is TRBJ2-2, with TRBD1 matching 7 bases. With 3 bases clipped from V and 4 bases from J, the junction kept 2 bases outside the gene matches. The CDR3 loop spans 13 amino acids. Germline V gene sequence: CDR1 GTSNPN, CDR2 SVGIG (reference sequence). The CDR3 protein is CAWRGDSTGELFF. CDR3 coding DNA: TGTGCCTGGAGGGGGGACAGCACCGGGGAGCTGTTTTTT.

The CDR3 reads CASSLFRTSGDEQFF. CDR3 DNA sequence: TGTGCCAGCAGCTTATTCCGGACTAGCGGGGACGAGCAGTTCTTC. This chain uses TRBV7-6 with TRBJ2-1; 12 bases align to TRBD2. Trimming cost V 2 bases and J 10 bases; bases outside gene matches: 6. Germline values: CDR1 SGHVS, CDR2 FNYEAQ. The length of the CDR3 is 15 residues.

This clone showed up just once. V and J are TRBV5-8 and TRBJ2-7, with D perhaps TRBD1 or TRBD2 (6 bases each). Trimming left V 4 bases short and J 3 bases short, with 11 bases between. The CDR3 totals 13 residues. In germline, CDR1 is SGHTS, CDR2 YDEGEE. CDR3 nucleotides: TGTGCCAGCAGCCCAAGGGGGGTCTACGAGCAGTACTTC. It specifies CASSPRGVYEQYF.

In DNA, the CDR3 is TGTGCCAGCAGTTACTGGGGAGGGAGAACAGATACGCAGTATTTT. Residues: CASSYWGGRTDTQYF. V gene TRBV6-5 combines with J gene TRBJ2-3; 7 nucleotides match TRBD2. Germline CDR1 is MNHEY and CDR2 is SVGAGI. This CDR3 has 15 amino acids. After removal of 1 base from V and 3 bases from J, the junction contained 4 bases not matched to a gene.

This CDR3 reads CAWSEQRWQPQHF. CDR3 DNA sequence: TGTGCCTGGAGTGAGCAGAGATGGCAGCCCCAGCATTTT. V and J are TRBV30 and TRBJ1-5; no reliable D call. The CDR3 has 13 amino acids. Looked up from germline, CDR1 is GTSNPN and CDR2 is SVGIG (reference sequence). V was trimmed by 1 base and J by 7 bases, leaving 11 bases between them.

The V and J genes are TRBV3-1 (or the pseudogene TRBV3-2) and TRBJ2-7; the match to TRBD1 covers 7 bases. The CDR3 runs 14 residues. Germline-derived CDR1 and CDR2 are LGHDT and YNNKEL (reference sequence). The junction had 4 bases not matched to a gene; V was cut back by 5 bases and J by 0 bases. CDR3 in DNA: TGTGCCAGCAGCAAGGACAGGCACTCCTACGAGCAGTACTTC. This gives the protein CASSKDRHSYEQYF.

This sequence joins TRBV3-1 (or the pseudogene TRBV3-2) and TRBJ2-5; no firm D call. V lost 4 bases and J 5 bases, leaving 14 bases between the germline ends. Germline loops: CDR1 LGHDT, CDR2 YNNKEL (reference sequence). This CDR3 has 14 residues. CDR3 amino acids: CASSPSNGGETQYF. CDR3 bases: TGTGCCAGCAGCCCGTCGAACGGCGGTGAGACCCAGTACTTC.

In this sample, this clone turned up a few times. The DNA of the CDR3 is TGTGCCTGGAGTGCCACGGACAGTTACACTGAAGCTTTCTTT. Its translation is CAWSATDSYTEAFF. The rearrangement joins TRBV30 to TRBJ1-1, with D perhaps matching TRBD1 (6 bases). There are 14 residues in the CDR3. Deletions cut 1 base from V and 3 bases from J, with 12 bases between. Germline CDR1 is GTSNPN and CDR2 is SVGIG (reference sequence).

This clone appeared a few times. The chain is built from TRBV6-5 and TRBJ2-1, with a weak D call TRBD2 (6 bases). The length of the CDR3 is 13 residues. The V and J ends lost 6 bases and 7 bases respectively, with 13 bases between them. CDR1 and CDR2 from the germline V gene are MNHEY and SVGAGI. CDR3 amino acids: CASSSVGGNEQFF. For the CDR3, the DNA is TGTGCCAGCAGCTCGGTTGGGGGGAATGAGCAGTTCTTC.

This rearrangement joins TRBV5-6 to TRBJ2-7; tentative D call: TRBD1 (6 bases). The CDR3 is 14 amino acids. From germline, CDR1 is SGHDT and CDR2 YYEEEE. V shed 2 bases and J shed 0 bases, with 9 bases lying between them. CDR3 residues: CASSLYRVSYEQYF. DNA of the CDR3: TGTGCCAGCAGCTTATACAGGGTCTCCTACGAGCAGTACTTC.